These 18 T cell receptor beta chains came from one sample sequenced in a study of CD8 T cells in ankylosing spondylitis. TCRdb ran MiXCR on the 5' RACE reads and lists one entry per CDR3 protein. Of 300,000 to 400,000 distinct CDR3 sequences listed, 20% are singletons. The sequenced sample was blood, either unsorted or a sorted T cell fraction (not recorded which). The receptors come from a male donor with ankylosing spondylitis or in good health (not recorded which).

This clonotype was detected a few times. The chain has TRBV29-1 and TRBJ2-7, with TRBD1 identical over 9 bases. The V segment lost 5 bases and the J segment 3 bases; nucleotides outside the gene matches: 2. The CDR3 consists of 12 residues. CDR1 is SQVTM, CDR2 ANQGSEA, per germline. The CDR3 reads CSVRDRVYEQYF. The CDR3 DNA reads as TGCAGCGTTCGGGACAGGGTCTACGAGCAGTACTTC.

V is TRBV6-2 or TRBV6-3 and J is TRBJ2-7; D unclear. Germline lookup yields CDR1 MNHEY and CDR2 SVGEGT. This CDR3 is 14 amino acids long. With 2 bases removed from V and 3 bases from J, the gap between germline ends came to 11 bases. CDR3 loop: CASSYASPIYEQYF. DNA for the CDR3: TGTGCCAGCAGTTACGCATCCCCAATCTACGAGCAGTACTTC.

The V gene is TRBV7-2, the J gene TRBJ2-1; D may match TRBD1 or TRBD2 (5 bases each). Germline V gene data show CDR1 as SGHTA and CDR2 as FQGNSA. The V end was cut by 5 bases, the J end by 6 bases, with 11 bases between. The CDR3 has 13 amino acids. CDR3 sequence (DNA): TGTGCCAGCAGCCCGGGGCCCCCCAATGAGCAGTTCTTC. Its protein product is CASSPGPPNEQFF. The full variable domain, rest sourced from reference TRBV7-2 and TRBJ2-1, is GAGVSQSPSNKVTEKGKDVELRCDPISGHTALYWYRQSLGQGLEFLIYFQGNSAPDKSGLPSDRFSAERTGGSVSTLTIQRTQQEDSAVYLCASSPGPPNEQFFGPGTRLTVL.

The V and J genes are TRBV29-1 and TRBJ2-1; D is perhaps TRBD2 (7 bases). CDR3 length: 12 residues. Trimming cost V 4 bases and J 10 bases, with 14 bases left between them. The germline V gene encodes CDR1 SQVTM and CDR2 ANQGSEA. For the CDR3, the DNA is TGCAGCGTTGGGGGGGGCCTTGGGGAGCAGTTCTTC. The encoded protein is CSVGGGLGEQFF.

This clonotype was counted between two and nine times. The chain links TRBV5-6 to TRBJ2-5; the match to TRBD1 covers 9 bases. The length of the CDR3 is 15 residues. The V and J ends lost 4 bases and 3 bases, in that order; junction bases with no gene match: 7. Germline CDR1 reads SGHDT; CDR2 reads YYEEEE. CDR3 DNA: TGTGCCAGCAGCCGAAGGACAGGGGAGGAAGAGACCCAGTACTTC. This translates into CASSRRTGEEETQYF.

This clonotype was counted between two and nine times. DNA for the CDR3: TGTGCCAGCAGCCCAACGACAGGGGTAGGAAACATTCAGTACTTC. Encoded protein: CASSPTTGVGNIQYF. This sequence joins TRBV11-2 and TRBJ2-4, with 8 bases lining up with TRBD1. Trimming cost V 5 bases and J 6 bases; bases outside gene matches: 9. Germline CDR1 and CDR2: SGHAT and FQNNGV. The CDR3 contains 15 residues.

This chain links TRBV10-3 with TRBJ2-7; TRBD1 matches 9 bases. Germline V lookup: CDR1 ENHRY, CDR2 SYGVKD. The junction had 2 bases not matched to a gene; V was cut back by 2 bases and J by 6 bases. The CDR3 is 13 amino acids. CDR3 nucleotide sequence: TGTGCCATCAGTGAGAAGGACAGGGGCGAGCAGTACTTC. This codes for CAISEKDRGEQYF.

This chain joins TRBV11-2 and TRBJ2-7; TRBD1 matches at 10 bases. Germline V CDR1 and CDR2: SGHAT, FQNNGV. J lost 3 bases, V lost 5 bases, and 7 bases had no gene match. The CDR3 extends over 15 amino acids. In DNA form, the CDR3 reads TGTGCCAGCAGCCAACCGGGACAGGGGTACTACGAGCAGTACTTC. Translation: CASSQPGQGYYEQYF.

This clonotype was observed a handful of times. CDR3 residues: CATQGGENIQYF. CDR3 nucleotides: TGTGCCACCCAGGGTGGGGAAAACATTCAGTACTTC. The chain has TRBV12-3 or TRBV12-4 and TRBJ2-4; maybe TRBD1 (5 bases). The CDR3 covers 12 residues. Trimming took off 10 bases at V and 5 bases at J, with 12 bases between the two ends.

This rearrangement joins TRBV20-1 to TRBJ2-1; TRBD2 matches at 9 bases. This CDR3 has 14 amino acids. CDR1 and CDR2 from the germline V gene are DFQATT and SNEGSKA (reference sequence). Germline trimming cut 1 base from V and 9 bases from J; bases unmatched to any gene: 7. CDR3 sequence: CSARAKGLALEQFF. The CDR3, as DNA: TGCAGTGCTAGAGCCAAGGGACTAGCTCTTGAGCAGTTCTTC.

This sequence joins TRBV11-2 and TRBJ2-1; TRBD1 aligns across 9 bases. The germline V gene has CDR1 SGHAT and CDR2 FQNNGV. The CDR3 is made up of 16 amino acids. V gave up 2 bases and J gave up 8 bases; unmatched junction bases: 10. The CDR3 coding sequence is TGTGCCAGCAGCTTAAAGGGGACAGGGCTTTTCGATGAGCAGTTCTTC. Protein product: CASSLKGTGLFDEQFF. Complete variable domain (other parts from reference TRBV11-2 and TRBJ2-1): EAGVAQSPRYKIIEKRQSVAFWCNPISGHATLYWYQQILGQGPKLLIQFQNNGVVDDSQLPKDRFSAERLKGVDSTLKIQPAKLEDSAVYLCASSLKGTGLFDEQFFGPGTRLTVL.

There are many counts of this clonotype. This rearrangement joins TRBV12-3 or TRBV12-4 to TRBJ2-3; 8 nucleotides agree with TRBD2. This CDR3 has 14 residues. J lost 3 bases, V lost 4 bases, and 3 bases had no gene match. This CDR3 is CASSSGLATDTQYF. CDR3 coding DNA: TGTGCCAGCAGTTCCGGACTAGCAACAGATACGCAGTATTTT.

The chain joins TRBV6-1 to TRBJ2-7; the match to TRBD2 covers 13 bases. The CDR3 loop spans 17 amino acids. The germline V gene has CDR1 MNHNS and CDR2 SASEGT. Trimming removed 2 bases from V and 2 bases from J; junction bases left unmatched: 6. The CDR3 DNA is TGTGCCAGCAGTGAACCTGGACTAGCGGGGGCCGCCTACGAGCAGTACTTC. Its protein product is CASSEPGLAGAAYEQYF.

The chain recombines TRBV3-1 with TRBJ2-7; 12 bases are shared with TRBD2. J lost 0 bases, V lost 0 bases, and 15 bases had no gene match. The CDR3 loop spans 21 amino acids. Germline lookup yields CDR1 LGHDT and CDR2 YNNKEL (reference sequence). The CDR3 region is CASSQDPYRTGLAGISYEQYF. CDR3 sequence (DNA): TGTGCCAGCAGCCAAGATCCATACCGCACCGGACTAGCGGGGATCTCCTACGAGCAGTACTTC.

This clonotype has a handful of counts. V and J are TRBV25-1 and TRBJ2-7; 7 nucleotides line up with TRBD2. V lost 3 bases and J lost 5; bases outside the gene matches: 4. From germline, CDR1 is MGHDK and CDR2 SYGVNS. This CDR3 is 13 amino acids long. DNA of the CDR3: TGTGCCAGCAGTGAGGGAGGGACGGACGAGCAGTACTTC. Residues: CASSEGGTDEQYF.

The V gene is TRBV6-5, the J gene TRBJ1-2, with D unclear. The CDR3 consists of 14 residues. CDR1 and CDR2 from the germline V gene are MNHEY and SVGAGI. Trimming removed 0 bases from V and 6 bases from J, with 11 bases in between. The CDR3 nucleotides are TGTGCCAGCAGTTACTCGAGAGGGCAGGATGGCTACACCTTC. Translated, it gives CASSYSRGQDGYTF.

This clonotype was recorded at least ten times. This chain connects TRBV6-1 to TRBJ2-3; 13 nucleotides line up with TRBD2. V was pared by 6 bases and J by 3 bases, with 3 bases of the junction left unmatched. Germline V gives CDR1 MNHNS, CDR2 SASEGT. CDR3 length equals 15 residues. CDR3 sequence: CASSRLAGGTDTQYF. The CDR3 region has the DNA TGTGCCAGCAGCCGACTAGCGGGGGGTACAGATACGCAGTATTTT.

This clonotype was counted a few times. The chain is built from TRBV21-1 and TRBJ2-7; whether TRBD2, the table's D call, matches the DNA was not checked. TRBV21-1 is a known pseudogene. The CDR3 is 9 residues long. The CDR3 DNA reads TGTGCCAGCATCCGGGCCCGTTGCTTC. Protein: CASIRARCF.